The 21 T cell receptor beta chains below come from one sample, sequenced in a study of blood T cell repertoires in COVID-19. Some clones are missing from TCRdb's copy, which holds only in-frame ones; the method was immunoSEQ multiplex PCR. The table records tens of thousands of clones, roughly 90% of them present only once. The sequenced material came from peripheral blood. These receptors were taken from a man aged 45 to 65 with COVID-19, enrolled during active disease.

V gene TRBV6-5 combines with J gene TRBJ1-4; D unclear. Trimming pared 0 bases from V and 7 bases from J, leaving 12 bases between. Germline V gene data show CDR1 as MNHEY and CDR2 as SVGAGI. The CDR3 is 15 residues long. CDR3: CASSYSQRSVEKLFF. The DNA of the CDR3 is TGTGCCAGCAGTTACTCCCAGAGGAGTGTTGAAAAACTGTTTTTT.

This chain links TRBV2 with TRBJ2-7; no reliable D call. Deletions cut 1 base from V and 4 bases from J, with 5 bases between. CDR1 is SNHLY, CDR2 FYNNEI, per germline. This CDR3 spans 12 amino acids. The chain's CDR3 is CASSEGGYEQYF. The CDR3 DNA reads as TGTGCCAGCAGTGAAGGAGGTTACGAGCAGTACTTC.

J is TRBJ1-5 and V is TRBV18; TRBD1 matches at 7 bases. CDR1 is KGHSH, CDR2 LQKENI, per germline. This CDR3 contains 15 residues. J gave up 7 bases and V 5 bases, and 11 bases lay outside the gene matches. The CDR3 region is CASSSTQGLGQPQHF. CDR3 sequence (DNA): TGTGCCAGCTCAAGCACACAGGGGCTGGGGCAGCCCCAGCATTTT.

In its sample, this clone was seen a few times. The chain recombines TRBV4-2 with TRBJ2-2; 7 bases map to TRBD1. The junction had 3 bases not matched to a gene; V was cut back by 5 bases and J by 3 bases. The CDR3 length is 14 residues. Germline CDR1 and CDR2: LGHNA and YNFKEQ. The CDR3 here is CASSRDSYTGELFF. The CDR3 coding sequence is TGTGCCAGCAGCAGGGACAGTTACACCGGGGAGCTGTTTTTT.

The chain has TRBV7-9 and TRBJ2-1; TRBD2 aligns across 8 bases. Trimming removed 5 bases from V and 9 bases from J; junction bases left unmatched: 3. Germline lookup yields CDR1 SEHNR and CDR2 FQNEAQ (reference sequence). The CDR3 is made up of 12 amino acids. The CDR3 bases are TGTGCCAGCAGCCCGGGGGGGGGTGAGCAGTTCTTC. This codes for CASSPGGGEQFF.

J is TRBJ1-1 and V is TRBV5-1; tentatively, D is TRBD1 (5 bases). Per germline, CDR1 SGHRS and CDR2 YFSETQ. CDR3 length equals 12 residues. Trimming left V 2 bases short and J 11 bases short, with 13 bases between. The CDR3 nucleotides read TGCGCCAGCAGCTTTGGAATGGGGGGTGCTTTCTTT. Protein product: CASSFGMGGAFF.

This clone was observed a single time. This CDR3 is CASRKEGENTIYF. CDR3 sequence (DNA): TGTGCCAGTAGGAAAGAGGGTGAAAACACCATATATTTT. The rearrangement links TRBV19 to TRBJ1-3; D is ambiguous. V lost 6 bases and J lost 6, with 12 bases in between. Per germline, CDR1 LNHDA and CDR2 SQIVND (reference sequence). CDR3 size: 13 residues.

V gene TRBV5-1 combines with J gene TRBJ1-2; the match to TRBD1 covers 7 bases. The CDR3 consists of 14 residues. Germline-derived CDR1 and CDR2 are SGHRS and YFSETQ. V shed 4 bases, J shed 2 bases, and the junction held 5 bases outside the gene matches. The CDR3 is CASSLWDSNYGYTF. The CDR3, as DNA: TGCGCCAGCAGCCTCTGGGACAGCAACTATGGCTACACCTTC. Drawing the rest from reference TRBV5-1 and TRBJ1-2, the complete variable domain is KAGVTQTPRYLIKTRGQQVTLSCSPISGHRSVSWYQQTPGQGLQFLFEYFSETQRNKGNFPGRFSGRQFSNSRSEMNVSTLELGDSALYLCASSLWDSNYGYTFGSGTRLTVV.

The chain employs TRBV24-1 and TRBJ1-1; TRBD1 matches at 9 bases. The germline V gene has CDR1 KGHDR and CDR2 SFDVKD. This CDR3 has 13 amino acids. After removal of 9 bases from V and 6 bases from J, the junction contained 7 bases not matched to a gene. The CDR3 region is CATGTGTSAEAFF. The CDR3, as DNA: TGTGCCACCGGGACAGGGACCTCCGCTGAAGCTTTCTTT.

CDR3 region: CASSRTENNSPLHF. DNA of the CDR3: TGTGCCAGCAGTAGGACAGAGAATAATTCACCCCTCCACTTT. This rearrangement joins TRBV6-5 to TRBJ1-6; possible D gene TRBD1, 6 bases. Germline lookup yields CDR1 MNHEY and CDR2 SVGAGI. Trimming took 5 bases from V and 5 from J, leaving 10 bases between them. The CDR3 sequence is 14 residues long.

CDR3 DNA: TGCGCCAGCAGCTTGGTGGGTCCCGGGGGTGAAGGCTACACCTTC. This translates into CASSLVGPGGEGYTF. The gene calls are TRBV5-1 and TRBJ1-2, with a possible D match to TRBD1 (5 bases). The V and J ends lost 0 bases and 8 bases respectively, with 17 bases between them. This CDR3 region has 15 residues. Germline V gene data show CDR1 as SGHRS and CDR2 as YFSETQ.

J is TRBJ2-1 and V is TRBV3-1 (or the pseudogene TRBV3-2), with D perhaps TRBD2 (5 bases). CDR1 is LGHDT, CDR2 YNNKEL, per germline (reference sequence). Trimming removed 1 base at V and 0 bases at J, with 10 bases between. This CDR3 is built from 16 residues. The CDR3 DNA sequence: TGTGCCAGCAGCCAAGGAACGGGAAGCTCCTACAATGAGCAGTTCTTC. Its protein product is CASSQGTGSSYNEQFF.

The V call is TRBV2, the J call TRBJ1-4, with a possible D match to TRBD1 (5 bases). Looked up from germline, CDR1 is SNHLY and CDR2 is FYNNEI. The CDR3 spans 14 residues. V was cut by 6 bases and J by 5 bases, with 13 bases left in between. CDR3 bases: TGTGCCAGCAGAGTACAGGTCTCCAATGAAAAACTGTTTTTT. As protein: CASRVQVSNEKLFF.

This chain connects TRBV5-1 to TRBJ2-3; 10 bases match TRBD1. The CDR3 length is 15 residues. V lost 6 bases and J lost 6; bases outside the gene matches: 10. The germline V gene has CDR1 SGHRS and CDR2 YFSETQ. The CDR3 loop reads CASIPGQGFWDTQYF. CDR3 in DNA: TGCGCCAGCATTCCGGGACAGGGGTTCTGGGATACGCAGTATTTT.

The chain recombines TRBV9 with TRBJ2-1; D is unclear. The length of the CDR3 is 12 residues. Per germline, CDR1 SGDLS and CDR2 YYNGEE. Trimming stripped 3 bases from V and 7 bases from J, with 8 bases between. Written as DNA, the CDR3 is TGTGCCAGCAGCGGGGCCAGGAATGAGCAGTTCTTC. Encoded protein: CASSGARNEQFF.

In nucleotides, the CDR3 is TGCAGTGCTAACCGGGACAGTGGCTACACCTTC. Translation: CSANRDSGYTF. The chain employs TRBV20-1 and TRBJ1-2, with 7 bases aligning to TRBD1. V lost 4 bases and J lost 7; bases outside the gene matches: 3. Per the germline V gene, CDR1 is DFQATT and CDR2 is SNEGSKA (reference sequence). The CDR3 covers 11 residues.

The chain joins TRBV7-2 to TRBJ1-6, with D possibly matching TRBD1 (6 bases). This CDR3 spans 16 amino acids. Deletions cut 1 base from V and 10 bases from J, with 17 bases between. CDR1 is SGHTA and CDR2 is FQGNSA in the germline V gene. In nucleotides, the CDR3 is TGTGCCAGCAGCTTAGTAAGTTCAGGGGTACAATCACCCCTCCACTTT. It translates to CASSLVSSGVQSPLHF.

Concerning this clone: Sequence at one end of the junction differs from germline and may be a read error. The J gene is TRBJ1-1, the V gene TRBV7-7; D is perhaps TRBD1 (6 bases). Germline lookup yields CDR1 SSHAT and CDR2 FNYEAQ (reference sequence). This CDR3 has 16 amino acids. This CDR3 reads CASSPNRETGGTEAFF. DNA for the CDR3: TGTGCTAGCAGCCCAAACAGGGAGACAGGCGGCACTGAAGCTTTCTTT. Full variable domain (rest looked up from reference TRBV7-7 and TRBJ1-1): GAGVSQSPRYKVTKRGQDVTLRCDPISSHATLYWYQQALGQGPEFLTYFNYEAQPDKSGLPSDRFSAERPEGSISTLTIQRTEQRDSAMYRCASSPNRETGGTEAFFGQGTRLTVV.

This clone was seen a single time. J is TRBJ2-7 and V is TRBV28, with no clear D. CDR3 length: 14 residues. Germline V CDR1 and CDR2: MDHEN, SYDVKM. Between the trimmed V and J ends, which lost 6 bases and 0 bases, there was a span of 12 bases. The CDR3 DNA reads TGTGCCAGCAGGGTATTTGGCAGCTCCTACGAGCAGTACTTC. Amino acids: CASRVFGSSYEQYF.

This CDR3 reads CASSLWSGSTDTQYF. CDR3 DNA sequence: TGCGCCAGCAGCTTGTGGTCGGGGAGCACAGATACGCAGTATTTT. This chain uses TRBV5-1 with TRBJ2-3, with D perhaps TRBD2 (5 bases). The V and J ends lost 1 base and 0 bases respectively, with 9 bases between them. From germline, CDR1 is SGHRS and CDR2 YFSETQ. The CDR3 has 15 amino acids.

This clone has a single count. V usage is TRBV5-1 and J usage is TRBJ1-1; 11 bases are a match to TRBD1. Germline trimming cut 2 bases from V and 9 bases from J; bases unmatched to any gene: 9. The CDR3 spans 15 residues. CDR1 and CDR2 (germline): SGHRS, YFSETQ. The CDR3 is CASSFTGQGVKKAFF. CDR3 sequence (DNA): TGCGCCAGCAGCTTCACGGGACAGGGGGTTAAGAAAGCTTTCTTT.